This T cell receptor beta chain was obtained from a study of cytomegalovirus exposure and HLA in healthy donors. The study's findings and limits: Later examination showed HLA-associated TCR beta chains had greater clonal expansion than equally common others. In terms of immune exposure information, only CMV serostatus was available. The study designated roughly 160 TCR beta chains cytomegalovirus-associated.

V gave up 7 bases and J gave up 2 bases, with 14 bases separating them. The V gene's germline CDR1 is SQVTM and CDR2 ANQGSEA. The CDR3 has 13 residues. The PCR contained 60 Vbeta and 13 Jbeta primers. TCRdb's table, derived via immunoSEQ multiplex PCR, lists solely in-frame clones and lacks some. There are 150,000 to 200,000 clones in the sample; roughly 80% occur only once, and about 2% lies in the top ten. Healthy bone marrow donors made up the donors. About this clone: Its antigen remains unidentified.

The sample consisted of PBMCs. The receptor's source is a female donor in good health and CMV-seronegative. V gene TRBV29-1 combines with J gene TRBJ1-2, with a possible D match to TRBD1 (6 bases). CDR3 protein: CSGGQPDNYGYTF. The CDR3 bases are TGCAGCGGAGGACAGCCAGACAACTATGGCTACACCTTC. Combining the CDR3 with reference TRBV29-1 and TRBJ1-2 gives the whole variable domain SAVISQKPSRDICQRGTSLTIQCQVDSQVTMMFWYRQQPGQSLTLIATANQGSEATYESGFVIDKFPISRPNLTFSTLTVSNMSPEDSSIYLCSGGQPDNYGYTFGSGTRLTVV.